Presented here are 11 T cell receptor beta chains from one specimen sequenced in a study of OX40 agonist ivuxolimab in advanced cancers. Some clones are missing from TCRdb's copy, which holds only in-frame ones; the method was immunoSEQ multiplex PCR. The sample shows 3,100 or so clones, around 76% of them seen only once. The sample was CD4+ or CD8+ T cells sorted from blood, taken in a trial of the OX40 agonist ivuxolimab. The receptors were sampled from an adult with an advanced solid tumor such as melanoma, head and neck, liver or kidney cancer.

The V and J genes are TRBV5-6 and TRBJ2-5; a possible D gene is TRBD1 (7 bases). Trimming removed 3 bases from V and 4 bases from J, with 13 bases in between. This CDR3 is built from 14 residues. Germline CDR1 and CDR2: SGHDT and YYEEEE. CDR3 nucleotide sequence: TGTGCCAGCAGCTGGGGGACAGCGGGAGAGACCCAGTACTTC. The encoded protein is CASSWGTAGETQYF.

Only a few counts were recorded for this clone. The CDR3: CASSSQAGGRSPLHF. The CDR3 DNA sequence: TGTGCCAGCAGTTCCCAGGCGGGGGGTCGTTCACCCCTCCACTTT. The chain uses TRBV27 and TRBJ1-6; tentatively, D is TRBD1 (5 bases). V lost 4 bases and J 9 bases, leaving 16 bases between the germline ends. The CDR3 consists of 15 residues. Germline V gives CDR1 MNHEY, CDR2 SMNVEV (reference sequence).

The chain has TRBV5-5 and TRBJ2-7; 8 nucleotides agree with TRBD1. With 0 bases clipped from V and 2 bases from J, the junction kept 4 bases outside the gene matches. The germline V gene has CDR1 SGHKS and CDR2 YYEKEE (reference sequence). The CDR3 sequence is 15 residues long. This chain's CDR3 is CASSLGGQGPYEQYF. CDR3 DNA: TGTGCCAGCAGCTTGGGAGGACAGGGCCCCTACGAGCAGTACTTC.

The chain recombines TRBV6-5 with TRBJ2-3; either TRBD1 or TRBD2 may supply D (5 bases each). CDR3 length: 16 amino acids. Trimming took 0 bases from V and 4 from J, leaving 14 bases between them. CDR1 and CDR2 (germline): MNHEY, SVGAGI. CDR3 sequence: CASSYSVGGVADTQYF. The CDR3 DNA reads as TGTGCCAGCAGTTACTCTGTTGGGGGAGTTGCAGATACGCAGTATTTT.

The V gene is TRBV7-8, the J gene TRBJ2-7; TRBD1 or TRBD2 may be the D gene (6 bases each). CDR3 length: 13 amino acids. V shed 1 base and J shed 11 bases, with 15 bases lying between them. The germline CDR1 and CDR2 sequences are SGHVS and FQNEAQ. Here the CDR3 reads CASSLDPFGGEYF. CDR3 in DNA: TGTGCCAGCAGCTTAGACCCTTTCGGGGGCGAGTACTTC.

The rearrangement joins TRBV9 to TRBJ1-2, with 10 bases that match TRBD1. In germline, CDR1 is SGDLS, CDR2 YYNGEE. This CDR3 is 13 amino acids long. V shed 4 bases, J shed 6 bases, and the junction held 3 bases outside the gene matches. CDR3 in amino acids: CASSKGQGNGYTF. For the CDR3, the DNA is TGTGCCAGCAGCAAGGGACAGGGGAATGGCTACACCTTC.

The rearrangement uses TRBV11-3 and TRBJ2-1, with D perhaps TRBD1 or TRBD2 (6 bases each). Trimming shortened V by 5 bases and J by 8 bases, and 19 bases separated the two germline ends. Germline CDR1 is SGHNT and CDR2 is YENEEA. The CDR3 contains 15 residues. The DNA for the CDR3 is TGTGCCAGCAGCGCAGGGGCGGGGCCCCTCGATGAGCAGTTCTTC. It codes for CASSAGAGPLDEQFF.

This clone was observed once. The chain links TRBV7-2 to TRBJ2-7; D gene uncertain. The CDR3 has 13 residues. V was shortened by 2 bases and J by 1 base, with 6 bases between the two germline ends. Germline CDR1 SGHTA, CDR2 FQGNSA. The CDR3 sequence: CASSLTESYEQYF. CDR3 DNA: TGTGCCAGCAGCTTAACTGAGTCCTACGAGCAGTACTTC.

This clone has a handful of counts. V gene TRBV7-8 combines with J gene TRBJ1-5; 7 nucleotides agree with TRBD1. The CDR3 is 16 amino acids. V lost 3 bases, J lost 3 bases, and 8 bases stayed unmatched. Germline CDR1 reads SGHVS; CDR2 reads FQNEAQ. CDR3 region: CASSLKTGTFNQPQHF. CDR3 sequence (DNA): TGTGCCAGCAGCTTGAAGACAGGGACTTTCAATCAGCCCCAGCATTTT.

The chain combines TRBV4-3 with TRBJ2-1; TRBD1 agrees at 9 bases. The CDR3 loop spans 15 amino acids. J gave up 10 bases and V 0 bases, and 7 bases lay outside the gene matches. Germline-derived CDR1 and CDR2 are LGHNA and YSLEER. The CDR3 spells CASSQERTGAWEQFF. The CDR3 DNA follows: TGCGCCAGCAGCCAAGAAAGGACAGGGGCTTGGGAGCAGTTCTTC.

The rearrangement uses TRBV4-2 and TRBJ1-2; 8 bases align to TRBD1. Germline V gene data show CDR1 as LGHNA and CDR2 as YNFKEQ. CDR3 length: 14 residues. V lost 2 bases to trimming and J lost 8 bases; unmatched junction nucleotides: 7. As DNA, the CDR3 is TGTGCCAGCAGCCAAACACAGGGGGAGTGGGGCTACACCTTC. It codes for CASSQTQGEWGYTF.